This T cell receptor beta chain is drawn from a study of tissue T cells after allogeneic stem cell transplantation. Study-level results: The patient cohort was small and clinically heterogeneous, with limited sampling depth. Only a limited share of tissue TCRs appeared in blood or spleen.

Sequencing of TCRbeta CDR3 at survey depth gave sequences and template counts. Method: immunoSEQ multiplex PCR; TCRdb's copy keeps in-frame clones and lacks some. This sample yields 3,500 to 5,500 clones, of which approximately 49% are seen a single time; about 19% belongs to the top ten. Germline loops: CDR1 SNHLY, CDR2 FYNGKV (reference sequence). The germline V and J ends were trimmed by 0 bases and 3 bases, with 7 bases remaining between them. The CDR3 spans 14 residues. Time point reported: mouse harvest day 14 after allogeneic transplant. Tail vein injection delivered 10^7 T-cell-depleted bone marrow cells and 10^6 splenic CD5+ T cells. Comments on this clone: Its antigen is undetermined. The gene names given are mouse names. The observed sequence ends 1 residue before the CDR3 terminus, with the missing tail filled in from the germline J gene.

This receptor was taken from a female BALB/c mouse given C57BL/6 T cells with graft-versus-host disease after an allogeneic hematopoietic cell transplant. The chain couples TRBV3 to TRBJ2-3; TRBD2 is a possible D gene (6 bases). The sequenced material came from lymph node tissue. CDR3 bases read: TGTGCCAGCAGCTTAGCGGGGGGAGCAGAAACGCTGTAT. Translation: CASSLAGGAETLY. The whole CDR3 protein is CASSLAGGAETLYF.